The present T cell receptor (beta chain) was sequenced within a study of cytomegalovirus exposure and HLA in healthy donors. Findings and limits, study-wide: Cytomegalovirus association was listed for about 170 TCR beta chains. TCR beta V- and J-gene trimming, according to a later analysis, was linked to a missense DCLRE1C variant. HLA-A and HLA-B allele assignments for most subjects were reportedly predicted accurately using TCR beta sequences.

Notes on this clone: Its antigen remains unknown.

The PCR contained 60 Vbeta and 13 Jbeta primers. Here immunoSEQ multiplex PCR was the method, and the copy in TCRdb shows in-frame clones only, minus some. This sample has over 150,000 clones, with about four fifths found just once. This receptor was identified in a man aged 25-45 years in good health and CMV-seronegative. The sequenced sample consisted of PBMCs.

CDR3 DNA: TGTGCCAGCAGCTTAGCCAGGCAGAATGAGCAGTTCTTC. It codes for CASSLARQNEQFF. The chain combines TRBV11-3 with TRBJ2-1; D remains unclear. Germline V lookup: CDR1 SGHNT, CDR2 YENEEA. Between the trimmed V and J ends, which lost 1 base and 7 bases, there was a span of 8 bases. The CDR3 consists of 13 residues.